Listed below are T cell receptor beta chains from one sample, sequenced in a study of cytotoxic CD8 clonotypes in ibrutinib-treated CLL. Profiling relied on immunoSEQ multiplex PCR, and the TCRdb table lists in-frame clones only, not all of them. The table shows roughly 160,000 clones, with around 80% occurring only once. Sequencing was performed on PBMCs, taken after 24 months of ibrutinib treatment. These receptor sequences come from a human donor with chronic lymphocytic leukemia. Both conserved end residues are trimmed from each CDR3. For some rows the clone size is stated as once, few or many, or as a class when expanded; others skip it.

CDR3aa,v_gene,abundance,len
ASSPARGEAF,TRBV7-9,.,10
ASSDGGRPTGELF,TRBV6-4,few,13
AWSPPSGYT,TRBV30,.,9
ASKESSGANVLT,TRBV7-3,.,12
ASSYTSGGRQETQY,TRBV6-6,.,14
ASSTIQTGSNQPQH,TRBV6-6,once,14
ASSPEETQY,TRBV18,.,9
ASRATGENSEQY,TRBV7-9,once,12
ASSHRANTEAF,TRBV4-1,.,11
ASSLTQGRETQY,TRBV7-8,.,12
ASSFGLAGLSSYNEQF,TRBV28,.,16
ASNFNGQVNTEAF,TRBV5-1,.,13
ASILGGTSGYEQY,TRBV28,once,13
ASGTLNQPQH,TRBV28,.,10
ASTKIAGGDQPQH,TRBV6-1,.,13
ASSPRADIQGGTEAF,TRBV18,.,15
ASSASGRVVTGELF,TRBV25-1,.,14
ASSLKAGYGYT,TRBV7-3,.,11
AWIEQGVNYGYT,TRBV30,.,12
ASSAQGGPYYEQY,TRBV18,.,13
SVVDTGVSTEAF,TRBV29-1,few,12
ASSAPGRARTNSPLH,TRBV19,once,15
ASSFGSGGRTEAF,TRBV28,.,13
ASSPSKVSNQPQH,TRBV27,.,13
ASSLRKGSSYEQY,TRBV7-9,.,13
ASSLGRRQGPYTEAF,TRBV5-1,.,15
ASSPWRDRPYEQY,TRBV7-2,.,13
ASSLNSRGGQETQY,TRBV5-1,.,14
AVGTIDYGYT,TRBV6-1,.,10
ASSPTRGAQETQY,TRBV19,.,13
ASSLSEYGYT,TRBV5-6,.,10
SATLGRGYT,TRBV20-1,.,9
AISPRASNQPQH,TRBV10-3,.,12
ASSIEQNTGELF,TRBV6-5,.,12
ASSPRQGAGLTIY,TRBV18,.,13
ASSEKMGGLGPGYT,TRBV2,.,14
ASSIPTGGNEQF,TRBV19,.,12
SVVGPLLNTEAF,TRBV29-1,.,12
ASGVGHPGSEQY,TRBV12-5,.,12
ASSQSVVAYEQY,TRBV7-7,.,12
ASSHGPAKNIQY,TRBV7-9,.,12
ASSYSRGASNQPQH,TRBV6-5,.,14
ASSQTPGASYNEQF,TRBV4-3,.,14
ASKRTPWEETQY,TRBV6-5,once,12
ASSIGGAIDTQY,TRBV19,.,12
AIMGIRGQTGELF,TRBV10-3,.,13
SARDSYSGNTIY,TRBV29-1,.,12
ASSKPGTGTRNEQF,TRBV9,.,14
ASSYRVTNTEAF,TRBV6-5,.,12
ASSLSFGGGAPDTQY,TRBV5-4,.,15
ASQVRGWGYT,TRBV2,few,10
ASSYDRGETQY,TRBV11-2,few,11
ASSVAGQGREKLF,TRBV9,.,13
ASSEQGTYEQY,TRBV6-1,.,11
ASGDSSLNTEAF,TRBV5-4,few,12
AWTLAFSTDTQY,TRBV30,.,12
AWSAGGSGYGYT,TRBV30,few,12